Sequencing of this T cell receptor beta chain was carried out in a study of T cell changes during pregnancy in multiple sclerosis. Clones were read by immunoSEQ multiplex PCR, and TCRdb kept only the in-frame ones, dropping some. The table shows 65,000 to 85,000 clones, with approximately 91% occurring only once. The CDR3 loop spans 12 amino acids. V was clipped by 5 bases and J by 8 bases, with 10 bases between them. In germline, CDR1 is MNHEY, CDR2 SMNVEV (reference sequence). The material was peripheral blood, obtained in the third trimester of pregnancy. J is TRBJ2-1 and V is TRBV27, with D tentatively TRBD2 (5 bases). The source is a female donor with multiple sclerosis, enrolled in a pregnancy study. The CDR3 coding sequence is TGTGCCAGCAGTCTACTAGGCGATGAGCAGTTCTTC. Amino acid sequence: CASSLLGDEQFF.